The rows below give T cell receptor beta chains drawn from one sample of a study of cytomegalovirus exposure and HLA in healthy donors. Produced via immunoSEQ multiplex PCR; TCRdb's table is partial and in-frame only. The sample lists about 120,000 clones; 10% to 13% were seen once. The sample was PBMCs. The receptors originated from a woman under 30 in good health and CMV-seropositive. CDR3s include the opening cysteine and the closing phenylalanine or tryptophan. Fields, in order: clone size, D gene, J gene, V gene, CDR3 DNA, CDR3 protein. The D gene is left open where the match is weak. Size values are once, few and many counts, or a class for expanded clones, and some rows have none.

>.|TRBD1|TRBJ1-1|TRBV6-1
TGTGCCAGCAGTGGGGGCACGACTGACAGGGGGGCTTTCTTT
CASSGGTTDRGAFF
>.|.|TRBJ2-5|TRBV5-1
TGCGCCAGCAGCCCCGGTCTCTGGGCAGAAGAGACCCAGTACTTC
CASSPGLWAEETQYF
>.|.|TRBJ2-1|TRBV15
TGTGCCACCAGCAGAGGAACTAGCATTTACAATGAGCAGTTCTTC
CATSRGTSIYNEQFF
>few|.|TRBJ1-2|TRBV4-2
TGTGCCAGCAGCCAAGAGAGGGGGAGTAGGTACTATGGCTACACCTTC
CASSQERGSRYYGYTF
>few|.|TRBJ1-1|TRBV7-2
TGTGCCAGCAGCTTAAGGGAGACTGAAGCTTTCTTT
CASSLRETEAFF
>once|.|TRBJ2-7|TRBV28
TGTGCCAGCAGTGTTACGGGTTTAAGTTACGAGCAGTACTTC
CASSVTGLSYEQYF
>.|.|TRBJ2-7|TRBV6-1
TGTGCCAGCAGTGAACTGTTATACGAGCAGTACTTC
CASSELLYEQYF
>few|.|TRBJ1-5|TRBV7-8
TGTGCCAGCAGCCTCGGTCCCGGGACCCAGCATTTT
CASSLGPGTQHF
>few|.|TRBJ2-3|TRBV29-1
TGCAGCGTTGAAACTCGGGGAACTAGCACAGATACGCAGTATTTT
CSVETRGTSTDTQYF
>.|TRBD1|TRBJ1-1|TRBV28
TGTGCCAGCATCCACGGGACAGGGCAGACTGAAGCTTTCTTT
CASIHGTGQTEAFF
>.|.|TRBJ2-1|TRBV7-3
TGTGCCAGCAGCCTCCAGGCCCCTACGGTTATCGATGAGCAGTTCTTC
CASSLQAPTVIDEQFF
>.|TRBD1|TRBJ2-7|TRBV11-3
TGTGCCAGCAGCTCCGAGGCCAGGGACAGGTCCTCCCCCCCTGGGCAGTACTTC
CASSSEARDRSSPPGQYF
>few|TRBD1|TRBJ1-5|TRBV4-1
TGCGCCAGCCGCCGCGACAGGGGCAATCAGCCCCAGCATTTT
CASRRDRGNQPQHF
>.|.|TRBJ2-5|TRBV5-1
TGCGCCAGCAGCTTGGTTCCGGCCCCCGGGGAGACCCAGTACTTC
CASSLVPAPGETQYF
>.|.|TRBJ1-1|TRBV10-3
TGTGCCATCAGCGAACAGGGTCGTAGGAACACTGAAGCTTTCTTT
CAISEQGRRNTEAFF
>.|TRBD1|TRBJ2-5|TRBV4-1
TGCGCCAGCAGCCCAGACAGGGTGGAGACCCAGTACTTC
CASSPDRVETQYF
>.|.|TRBJ1-1|TRBV29-1
TGCAGCTCTGGCGGGGCGAGCACTGAAGCTTTCTTT
CSSGGASTEAFF
>.|.|TRBJ1-3|TRBV6-5
TGTGCCAGCATAGGAGGCGGAGGAAACACCATATATTTT
CASIGGGGNTIYF
>.|TRBD1|TRBJ1-2|TRBV6-5
TGTGCCAGCAGTACCGGGACAGGGCCCTTTATGGGCTACACCTTC
CASSTGTGPFMGYTF
>few|.|TRBJ2-2|TRBV6-1
TGTGCCAGCAGTGACCCCACGAGAGGGGAGCTGTTTTTT
CASSDPTRGELFF
>.|TRBD2|TRBJ2-2|TRBV7-6
TGTGCCAGCAGCCAACGGCGACTAGCGGGAGCTTACACCGGGGAGCTGTTTTTT
CASSQRRLAGAYTGELFF
>.|.|TRBJ2-1|TRBV10-3
TGTGCCATCAGTGAAAGGCGGGCCGACAATGAGCAGTTCTTC
CAISERRADNEQFF
>few|TRBD2|TRBJ2-1|TRBV6-6
TGTGCCAGCAGCTTGACTAGCGGACCCTCCTACAATGAGCAGTTCTTC
CASSLTSGPSYNEQFF
>.|.|TRBJ2-7|TRBV7-8
TGTGCCAGCAGCTTAGGAACTAGTATCCACGAGCAGTACTTC
CASSLGTSIHEQYF
>.|.|TRBJ2-7|TRBV2
TGTGCCAGCAGTGAGAGTATAACCTACGAGCAGTACTTC
CASSESITYEQYF
>few|.|TRBJ1-4|TRBV30
TGTGCCTGGAGTGTCTACGAAAAACTGTTTTTT
CAWSVYEKLFF